A selection of T cell receptor beta chains follows, all from one sample in a study of T-cell memory formation after mild COVID-19. TCRdb analysed the 5' RACE reads with MiXCR anew, one entry per CDR3 protein. Altogether 100,000 to 150,000 distinct CDR3 sequences are present, about a sixth being singletons, with the ten largest covering approximately 5%. Sequenced input: PBMCs or a T cell subset sorted from them (not recorded which). These receptors originate from a man between 18 and 35 years old who had mild COVID-19 (a few samples of this study predate the infection). Cell type and time point are not known. Each CDR3 is given with its conserved first and last residue. The order of the fields is V gene, D gene, J gene, clone size, CDR3 DNA, CDR3 protein. D genes are given only for firm matches. Size values are once, few and many counts, or a class for expanded clones, and some rows have none.

V gene: TRBV29-1
D gene: TRBD2
J gene: TRBJ2-5
clone size: few
CDR3 DNA: TGCAGCGTTGCTGTACTAGCGGGGCGAGAGACCCAGTACTTC
CDR3 protein: CSVAVLAGRETQYF

V gene: TRBV6-1
D gene: TRBD1
J gene: TRBJ1-4
clone size: NA
CDR3 DNA: TGTGCCAGCAGTATCCGGGACAGGGTTAATGAAAAACTGTTTTTT
CDR3 protein: CASSIRDRVNEKLFF

V gene: TRBV6-5
D gene: TRBD1
J gene: TRBJ2-7
clone size: NA
CDR3 DNA: TGTGCCAGCAGTTACAGAGGGACAGACGCCTACGAGCAGTACTTC
CDR3 protein: CASSYRGTDAYEQYF

V gene: TRBV12-5
D gene: NA
J gene: TRBJ2-3
clone size: few
CDR3 DNA: TGTGCTAGTGGTTTGGTACGAATACCTAGCACAGATACGCAGTATTTT
CDR3 protein: CASGLVRIPSTDTQYF

V gene: TRBV12-3/TRBV12-4
D gene: NA
J gene: TRBJ1-1
clone size: many
CDR3 DNA: TGTGCCAGCAGTCCTCTGGGGGGCAGGAACACTGAAGCTTTCTTT
CDR3 protein: CASSPLGGRNTEAFF

V gene: TRBV5-8
D gene: NA
J gene: TRBJ1-5
clone size: NA
CDR3 DNA: TGTGCCAGCAGTCTAGGCGTACAGGGTTTGGGTCAGCCCCAGCATTTT
CDR3 protein: CASSLGVQGLGQPQHF

V gene: TRBV6-2/TRBV6-3
D gene: TRBD1
J gene: TRBJ2-5
clone size: few
CDR3 DNA: TGTGCCAGCAGTGGACAGGGGGTTCGAGAGACCCAGTACTTC
CDR3 protein: CASSGQGVRETQYF

V gene: TRBV20-1
D gene: NA
J gene: TRBJ2-3
clone size: NA
CDR3 DNA: TGCAGTGCTAGAGAGAGGGATACGCAGTATTTT
CDR3 protein: CSARERDTQYF

V gene: TRBV6-5
D gene: NA
J gene: TRBJ2-2
clone size: NA
CDR3 DNA: TGTGCCAGCAGTTACGGGGGGAACACCGGGGAGCTGTTTTTT
CDR3 protein: CASSYGGNTGELFF

V gene: TRBV12-3/TRBV12-4
D gene: NA
J gene: TRBJ2-5
clone size: NA
CDR3 DNA: TGTGCCAGCAGGAGGGACTCCCGGCTAGCTACCCAGTACTTC
CDR3 protein: CASRRDSRLATQYF

V gene: TRBV5-6
D gene: TRBD2
J gene: TRBJ2-4
clone size: few
CDR3 DNA: TGTGCCAGCAGCCGACTAGCGGGGGGGTCCAAAAACATTCAGTACTTC
CDR3 protein: CASSRLAGGSKNIQYF

V gene: TRBV9
D gene: NA
J gene: TRBJ2-3
clone size: few
CDR3 DNA: TGTGCCAGCAGCGTGGATAGGGGCACAGATACGCAGTATTTT
CDR3 protein: CASSVDRGTDTQYF

V gene: TRBV27
D gene: NA
J gene: TRBJ2-7
clone size: NA
CDR3 DNA: TGTGCCAGCAGTAACCGCGGGGCGGCCCGAACCTACGAGCAGTACTTC
CDR3 protein: CASSNRGAARTYEQYF

V gene: TRBV10-3
D gene: NA
J gene: TRBJ1-6
clone size: NA
CDR3 DNA: TGTGCCATCAGCGTTCACGGGATGGGACAACCGAATTCACCCCTCCACTTT
CDR3 protein: CAISVHGMGQPNSPLHF

V gene: TRBV19
D gene: NA
J gene: TRBJ1-2
clone size: few
CDR3 DNA: TGTGCCAGTACCGGGCGACAAGACACTAACTATGGCTACACCTTC
CDR3 protein: CASTGRQDTNYGYTF

V gene: TRBV7-3
D gene: TRBD2
J gene: TRBJ2-5
clone size: few
CDR3 DNA: TGTGCCAGCAGCCCTACTAGCGGGGGGGGGACCCAGTACTTC
CDR3 protein: CASSPTSGGGTQYF

V gene: TRBV29-1
D gene: NA
J gene: TRBJ2-5
clone size: NA
CDR3 DNA: TGCAGCGTCGCCCTGCGGCAGACTACTAAGACCCAGTACTTC
CDR3 protein: CSVALRQTTKTQYF

V gene: TRBV12-3/TRBV12-4
D gene: NA
J gene: TRBJ1-2
clone size: NA
CDR3 DNA: TGTGCCAGCAGATTACAGGCGGTCGGCTACACCTTC
CDR3 protein: CASRLQAVGYTF

V gene: TRBV6-2/TRBV6-3
D gene: NA
J gene: TRBJ1-5
clone size: NA
CDR3 DNA: TGTGCCAGCAGTTACTCTACAGGGTCTAGCAATCAGCCCCAGCATTTT
CDR3 protein: CASSYSTGSSNQPQHF

V gene: TRBV4-3
D gene: NA
J gene: TRBJ1-2
clone size: few
CDR3 DNA: TGCGCCAGCAGCCAAGGGCGGAGGGGGTCGGTGAATGGCTACACCTTC
CDR3 protein: CASSQGRRGSVNGYTF

V gene: TRBV12-3/TRBV12-4
D gene: NA
J gene: TRBJ2-5
clone size: few
CDR3 DNA: TGTGCCAGCAGTCTCATAGGCATCGAGGAGACCCAGTACTTC
CDR3 protein: CASSLIGIEETQYF

V gene: TRBV12-3/TRBV12-4
D gene: NA
J gene: TRBJ1-2
clone size: NA
CDR3 DNA: TGTGCCAGCAGTCGCCGATACTATGGCTACACCTTC
CDR3 protein: CASSRRYYGYTF

V gene: TRBV6-2/TRBV6-3
D gene: NA
J gene: TRBJ2-2
clone size: NA
CDR3 DNA: TGTGCCAGCAGTCCCTCACGCGGGGCCACGAGGACCGGGGAGCTGTTTTTT
CDR3 protein: CASSPSRGATRTGELFF

V gene: TRBV4-2
D gene: TRBD2
J gene: TRBJ2-3
clone size: few
CDR3 DNA: TGTGCCAGCAGCCAGGCCAGCGGGGGGAGCACAGATACGCAGTATTTT
CDR3 protein: CASSQASGGSTDTQYF

V gene: TRBV2
D gene: NA
J gene: TRBJ1-6
clone size: few
CDR3 DNA: TGTGCCAGCGTCAGGGAAAATAGTTCACCCCTCCACTTT
CDR3 protein: CASVRENSSPLHF

V gene: TRBV20-1
D gene: TRBD2
J gene: TRBJ2-3
clone size: NA
CDR3 DNA: TGCAGTGCTGCTAGCGGGGGGCTTGTGACAGATACGCAGTATTTT
CDR3 protein: CSAASGGLVTDTQYF

V gene: TRBV12-3/TRBV12-4
D gene: NA
J gene: TRBJ1-6
clone size: NA
CDR3 DNA: TGTGCCAGCACCGGCTATAATTCACCCCTCCACTTT
CDR3 protein: CASTGYNSPLHF

V gene: TRBV18
D gene: NA
J gene: TRBJ2-7
clone size: few
CDR3 DNA: TGTGCCAGCTCACCTACAGGGTCCCACGAGCAGTACTTC
CDR3 protein: CASSPTGSHEQYF

V gene: TRBV20-1
D gene: NA
J gene: TRBJ1-2
clone size: NA
CDR3 DNA: TGCAGTGCTAGGGCCCCGGTGGGCCGGGGAATCTATGGCTACACCTTC
CDR3 protein: CSARAPVGRGIYGYTF

V gene: TRBV10-3
D gene: NA
J gene: TRBJ1-1
clone size: NA
CDR3 DNA: TGTGCCATGGGGGACGGACCCATGAACACTGAAGCTTTCTTT
CDR3 protein: CAMGDGPMNTEAFF

V gene: TRBV28
D gene: NA
J gene: TRBJ1-6
clone size: NA
CDR3 DNA: TGTGCCAGCAGTTTACGACAGCTCAATTCACCCCTCCACTTT
CDR3 protein: CASSLRQLNSPLHF